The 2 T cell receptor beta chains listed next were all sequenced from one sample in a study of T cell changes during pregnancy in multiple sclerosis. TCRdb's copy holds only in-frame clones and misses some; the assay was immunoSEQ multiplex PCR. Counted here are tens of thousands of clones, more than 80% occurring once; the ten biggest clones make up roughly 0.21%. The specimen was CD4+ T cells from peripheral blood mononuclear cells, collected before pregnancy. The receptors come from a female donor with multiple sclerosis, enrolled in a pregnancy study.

Here the CDR3 reads CASSLGQGITSNQPQHF. DNA of the CDR3: TGTGCCAGCAGCTTAGGTCAGGGGATTACAAGCAATCAGCCCCAGCATTTT. The rearrangement joins TRBV7-8 to TRBJ1-5; a weak D match, TRBD1 (6 bases). Germline CDR1 SGHVS, CDR2 FQNEAQ. This CDR3 is built from 17 residues. With 1 base removed from V and 1 base from J, the gap between germline ends came to 14 bases.

CDR3 nucleotides: TGTGCCAGCAGTTACTCGACCAGGGTAGACACTGAAGCTTTCTTT. This codes for CASSYSTRVDTEAFF. The chain joins TRBV6-5 to TRBJ1-1; D might be TRBD1 (5 bases). Germline V gene sequence: CDR1 MNHEY, CDR2 SVGAGI. CDR3 length equals 15 residues. Trimming stripped 0 bases from V and 3 bases from J, with 11 bases between.